The rows below give T cell receptor beta chains drawn from one sample of a study of T-cell memory formation after mild COVID-19. One entry per CDR3 protein results from TCRdb running MiXCR on the 5' RACE reads. The sample lists about 420,000 distinct CDR3 sequences, around a quarter seen once, with roughly 14% in the top ten. Sequenced sample: PBMCs or a T cell subset sorted from them (not recorded which). Receptors were obtained from an adult woman who had mild COVID-19 (a few samples of this study predate the infection). Cell type and time point are not known. The CDR3 runs from the conserved cysteine through the conserved F or W. A D gene is named only where the DNA matches it firmly. Clone sizes are given selectively: once, few, many, or a class where the clone is expanded.

clone_size,v_call,d_call,j_call,cdr3_aa,cdr3_nt
NA,TRBV7-3,NA,TRBJ2-3,CASSPLGRAGTDTQYF,TGTGCCAGCAGCCCGCTTGGACGCGCAGGCACAGATACGCAGTATTTT
NA,TRBV29-1,NA,TRBJ2-7,CSVGGREQYF,TGCAGCGTTGGAGGGCGCGAGCAGTACTTC
NA,TRBV6-5,NA,TRBJ1-1,CASSSTGRMNTEAFF,TGTGCCAGCAGCTCAACGGGACGGATGAACACTGAAGCTTTCTTT
NA,TRBV7-2,NA,TRBJ2-3,CASSALGAGSTDTQYF,TGTGCCAGCAGCGCCCTTGGGGCGGGGAGCACAGATACGCAGTATTTT
NA,TRBV25-1,TRBD1,TRBJ2-5,CASGTGLVETQYF,TGTGCCAGCGGGACAGGGTTGGTAGAGACCCAGTACTTC
NA,TRBV11-2,NA,TRBJ2-7,CASSPTGTLREQYF,TGTGCCAGCAGCCCGACCGGGACCTTGCGGGAGCAGTACTTC
NA,TRBV4-3,TRBD1,TRBJ1-3,CASSQDYRGSGNTIYF,TGCGCCAGCAGCCAAGATTACAGGGGGTCTGGAAACACCATATATTTT
few,TRBV7-3,TRBD1,TRBJ2-5,CASSFIGTGGRETQYF,TGTGCCAGCAGCTTTATCGGGACAGGGGGCCGTGAGACCCAGTACTTC
many,TRBV29-1,TRBD2,TRBJ2-3,CSGGLEGTDTQYF,TGCAGCGGGGGACTAGAGGGCACAGATACGCAGTATTTT
NA,TRBV7-2,TRBD1,TRBJ1-1,CASSLSGTGGPEAFF,TGTGCCAGCAGCTTATCCGGGACAGGGGGACCTGAAGCTTTCTTT
many,TRBV6-2/TRBV6-3,NA,TRBJ1-5,CASSYDSTPNQPQHF,TGTGCCAGCAGTTACGACTCTACCCCGAATCAGCCCCAGCATTTT
few,TRBV5-6,NA,TRBJ2-2,CASSFVVLGQTGELFF,TGTGCCAGCAGCTTCGTTGTGCTTGGACAGACCGGGGAGCTGTTTTTT